This TCR beta chain was found in a study of shared T cell receptors in the human thymus (dated by TCRdb to the early 2020s). Turning to the overall study: The study examined how the human thymus generates shared, self-reactive T-cell receptor alpha chains.

CDR1 and CDR2, per the germline V gene (reference sequence), are MNHEY and SMNVEV. The CDR3 measures 16 amino acids from cysteine to phenylalanine. Only the CDR3 part of the read is kept: 48 bases, read in frame from the first base. The junction shows trimming of 5 bases on V and 1 base on J, and the gene matches do not reach 6 bases of it. Library prep was done by the immunoSEQ multiplex PCR assay. TCRdb's version of the immuneACCESS table is confined to in-frame rearrangements and falls short of the full clone set. An unresolved V gene accounts for under half of the shortfall where checked; the remainder is of unknown origin. Here the sample has about 730,000 clones; approximately 83% occur a single time. More than 0.008% of the sample rests with the top ten. For this clone: No antigen is known for it. No qualities accompany the bases; no much larger clone lies one base away.

These data were also filed under a second study, of human thymus T cells. The other study reports the following: Donors were immunologically healthy infants undergoing open corrective cardiac surgery for congenital heart defects in Finland. The thymus tissue came from surgical resects taken out during corrective cardiac surgery. V and J gene segment usage appeared biased in both thymic and peripheral blood repertoires. Highly overlapping thymic TCR repertoires among unrelated individuals were reported in the related research. The study characterized TCR alpha and beta repertoires from under ten infant thymus samples and four related peripheral blood samples. The infant donors were roughly 7 to 244 days old, and the cohort included several males and a couple of females. Thymocytes were released mechanically from tissue and stored at -70 °C as pellets of roughly 9-31 million cells. A QIAsymphony instrument was used to extract genomic DNA from the frozen cell pellets. The immunoSEQ multiplex PCR assay was used to amplify the TCRB and TCRAD loci from a standardized quantity of quality-controlled genomic DNA. The V(D)J region was spanned by amplicons of a length sufficient to cover the CDR3 and to identify V and J genes. The commercial immunoSEQ service was used to sequence amplicons on an Illumina platform. Corrections for primer bias and sequencing errors followed previously described methods, while TCRAD and TCRB definitions were based on the IMGT database. Repertoires were analysed with immunoSEQ Analyzer 3.0 and VDJTools, covering basic statistics, V/J segment usage, diversity estimates, rarefaction and pairwise overlap. Diversity was estimated with Chao1, ChaoE, Efron-Thisted, Shannon and inverse Simpson indices, and also on datasets down-sampled to the smallest sample. Repertoire overlap used strict matching of CDR3 nucleotide sequence, V gene and J gene, with Jaccard-based multidimensional scaling clustering. On average, thymus samples yielded 810,000 or so unique TCRB clonotypes, whereas blood samples yielded 75,000 to 95,000.

This receptor was identified in a girl under three years old with a congenital heart defect. Donor details come from another sample of the same person, matched by shared clones. The sequenced material came from thymocytes. The rearranged segments are TRBV27 and TRBJ2-4; the central 9 bases match TRBD2. The CDR3 reads as follows: CASSQDGLAAKNIQYF. The bases are TGTGCCAGCAGTCAAGACGGACTAGCGGCCAAAAACATTCAGTACTTC.